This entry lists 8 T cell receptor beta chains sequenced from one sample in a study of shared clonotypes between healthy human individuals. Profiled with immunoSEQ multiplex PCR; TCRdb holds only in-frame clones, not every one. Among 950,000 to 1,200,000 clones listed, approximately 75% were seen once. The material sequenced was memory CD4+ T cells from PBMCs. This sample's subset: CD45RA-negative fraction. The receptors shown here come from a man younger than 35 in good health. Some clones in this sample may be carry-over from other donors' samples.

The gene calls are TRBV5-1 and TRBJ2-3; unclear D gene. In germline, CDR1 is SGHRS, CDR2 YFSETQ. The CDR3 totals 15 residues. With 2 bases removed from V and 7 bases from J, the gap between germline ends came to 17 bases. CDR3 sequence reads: CASSFPQQTSNTQYF. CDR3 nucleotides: TGCGCCAGCAGCTTCCCCCAACAGACGTCGAATACGCAGTATTTT. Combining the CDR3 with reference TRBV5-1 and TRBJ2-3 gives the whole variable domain KAGVTQTPRYLIKTRGQQVTLSCSPISGHRSVSWYQQTPGQGLQFLFEYFSETQRNKGNFPGRFSGRQFSNSRSEMNVSTLELGDSALYLCASSFPQQTSNTQYFGPGTRLTVL.

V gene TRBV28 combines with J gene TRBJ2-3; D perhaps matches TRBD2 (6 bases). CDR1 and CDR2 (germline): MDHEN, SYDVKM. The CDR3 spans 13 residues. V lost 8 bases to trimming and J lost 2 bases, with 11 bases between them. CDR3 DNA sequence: TGTGCCAGCCTAGCGCCCCTCACAGATACGCAGTATTTT. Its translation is CASLAPLTDTQYF.

CDR3: CASSLGNGPAQDTQYF. The CDR3 DNA reads TGTGCCAGCAGCTTAGGGAATGGGCCAGCGCAAGATACGCAGTATTTT. The chain is built from TRBV11-3 and TRBJ2-3; D remains unclear. The V and J ends lost 1 base and 5 bases respectively, with 16 bases between them. Germline CDR1 reads SGHNT; CDR2 reads YENEEA. The CDR3 covers 16 residues. Full variable domain (remainder filled in from reference TRBV11-3 and TRBJ2-3): EAGVVQSPRYKIIEKKQPVAFWCNPISGHNTLYWYLQNLGQGPELLIRYENEEAVDDSQLPKDRFSAERLKGVDSTLKIQPAELGDSAVYLCASSLGNGPAQDTQYFGPGTRLTVL.

The CDR3: CASSPTGRSEAFF. The CDR3 bases are TGTGCCAGCAGCCCGACAGGGCGGTCTGAAGCTTTCTTT. The chain recombines TRBV25-1 with TRBJ1-1, with TRBD1 matching over 7 bases. The CDR3 sequence is 13 residues long. Unmatched junction bases numbered 7, after V lost 6 bases and J lost 6 bases. CDR1 and CDR2 (germline): MGHDK, SYGVNS.

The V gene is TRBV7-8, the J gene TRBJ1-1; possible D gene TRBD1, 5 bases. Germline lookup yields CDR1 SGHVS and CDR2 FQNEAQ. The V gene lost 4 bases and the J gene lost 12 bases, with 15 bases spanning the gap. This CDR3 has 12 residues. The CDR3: CASSSRPGVSFF. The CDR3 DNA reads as TGTGCCAGCAGCTCCCGGCCGGGGGTTTCTTTCTTT.

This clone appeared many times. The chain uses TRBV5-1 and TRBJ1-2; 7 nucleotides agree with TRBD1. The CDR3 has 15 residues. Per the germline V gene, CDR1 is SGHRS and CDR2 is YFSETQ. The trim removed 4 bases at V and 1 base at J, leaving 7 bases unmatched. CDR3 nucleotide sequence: TGCGCCAGCAGCACAGACAGGGCCTTTAACTATGGCTACACCTTC. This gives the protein CASSTDRAFNYGYTF.

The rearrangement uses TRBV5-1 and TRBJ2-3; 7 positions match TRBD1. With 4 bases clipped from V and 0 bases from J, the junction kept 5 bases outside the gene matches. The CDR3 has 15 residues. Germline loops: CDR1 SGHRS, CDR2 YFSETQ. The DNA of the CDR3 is TGCGCCAGCAGCGCCGGGACAGCTAGCACAGATACGCAGTATTTT. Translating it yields CASSAGTASTDTQYF.

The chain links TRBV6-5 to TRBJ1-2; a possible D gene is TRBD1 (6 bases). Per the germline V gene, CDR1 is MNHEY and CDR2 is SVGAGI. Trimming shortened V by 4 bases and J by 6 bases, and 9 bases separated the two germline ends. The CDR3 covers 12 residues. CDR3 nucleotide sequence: TGTGCCAGCAGTTTCAGGGGACATGGCTACACCTTC. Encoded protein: CASSFRGHGYTF.